One sample yielded the 24 T cell receptor beta chains listed below, sequenced in a study of T cell repertoires in cytomegalovirus infection. TCRdb re-derived calls from the reads in MiXCR, one entry per CDR3 protein. The data show approximately 100,000 distinct CDR3 sequences, roughly 40% seen once. These receptors are not linked to any known antigen. Specimen: CD8+ T cells from cultured PBMCs, collected from culture after CMV antigen stimulation. The receptors stem from a human donor in good health (CMV status not recorded). Some clones in this sample may be carry-over from other donors' samples.

This sequence joins TRBV7-9 and TRBJ2-4; TRBD1 matches 9 bases. With 5 bases clipped from V and 3 bases from J, the junction kept 11 bases outside the gene matches. The germline V gene encodes CDR1 SEHNR and CDR2 FQNEAQ (reference sequence). CDR3 length: 17 amino acids. The DNA for the CDR3 is TGTGCCAGCAGCCCCAGTACAGGGGGCTTGGACAAAAACATTCAGTACTTC. The encoded protein is CASSPSTGGLDKNIQYF.

The V and J genes are TRBV7-9 and TRBJ2-7; possible D gene TRBD2, 5 bases. The CDR3 sequence is 13 residues long. V was trimmed by 2 bases and J by 5 bases, leaving 10 bases between them. Germline lookup yields CDR1 SEHNR and CDR2 FQNEAQ (reference sequence). The CDR3 reads CASSLRLTDEQYF. The CDR3 DNA follows: TGTGCCAGCAGCTTAAGACTAACGGACGAGCAGTACTTC.

This clonotype was recorded many times. The chain has TRBV6-2 or TRBV6-3 and TRBJ1-2, with D possibly being TRBD1 (6 bases). This CDR3 has 15 amino acids. The V gene's germline CDR1 is MNHEY and CDR2 SVGEGT. V lost 1 base and J lost 8, with 17 bases in between. The CDR3 nucleotides read TGTGCCAGCAGTTACTTTCTGGGGGCGGATGAAGGCTACACCTTC. Its protein product is CASSYFLGADEGYTF.

The gene calls are TRBV12-3 or TRBV12-4 and TRBJ1-2; 10 bases match TRBD1. This CDR3 comprises 14 residues. The V gene end was trimmed by 3 bases and the J gene end by 7 bases; junction bases not matched to a gene: 5. The CDR3 sequence is CASSFWDRGGGYTF. For the CDR3, the DNA is TGTGCCAGCAGTTTTTGGGACAGGGGTGGTGGCTACACCTTC.

This clonotype was observed a handful of times. The chain joins TRBV28 to TRBJ2-7; D possibly corresponds to TRBD1 (5 bases). Trimming removed 7 bases from V and 5 bases from J, with 24 bases in between. The CDR3 has 16 residues. Germline V gene lookup returns CDR1 MDHEN and CDR2 SYDVKM. The CDR3 reads CASNRGYGQMDNEQYF. The CDR3 nucleotides are TGTGCCAGCAACCGCGGCTACGGACAAATGGACAACGAGCAGTACTTC.

This clonotype has a count of ten or more. The J gene is TRBJ1-1, the V gene TRBV6-2 or TRBV6-3; 9 bases line up with TRBD1. CDR3 length equals 17 residues. Germline CDR1 MNHEY, CDR2 SVGEGT. V was clipped by 2 bases and J by 1 base; unmatched bases: 8. CDR3 sequence reads: CASSYHRTGDRNTEAFF. The CDR3, as DNA: TGTGCCAGCAGTTACCACCGGACAGGGGACAGGAACACTGAAGCTTTCTTT.

This clonotype has ten or more counts. J is TRBJ2-2 and V is TRBV20-1, with D unclear. The CDR3 is 13 residues long. The V and J ends lost 5 bases and 3 bases respectively, with 10 bases between them. The V gene's germline CDR1 is DFQATT and CDR2 SNEGSKA (reference sequence). The CDR3 is CSAPLGDTGELFF. The CDR3 DNA follows: TGCAGTGCTCCCCTTGGGGACACCGGGGAGCTGTTTTTT.

The chain couples TRBV19 to TRBJ1-6; D may be TRBD1 (6 bases). Per the germline V gene, CDR1 is LNHDA and CDR2 is SQIVND (reference sequence). Between the trimmed V and J ends, which lost 7 bases and 2 bases, there was a span of 12 bases. This CDR3 is 15 amino acids long. CDR3 DNA: TGTGCCAGTACCTACAGGGAAGCCTATAATTCACCCCTCCACTTT. This gives the protein CASTYREAYNSPLHF.

This clonotype was observed many times. The chain uses TRBV7-2 and TRBJ2-2; the D is unclear. The CDR3 has 16 residues. The V gene lost 3 bases and the J gene lost 0 bases, with 11 bases spanning the gap. Germline CDR1 SGHTA, CDR2 FQGNSA. DNA for the CDR3: TGTGCCAGCAGCTTGGGTGGTGTAGCGAACACCGGGGAGCTGTTTTTT. Translated: CASSLGGVANTGELFF. Using reference TRBV7-2 and TRBJ2-2 for the parts outside the CDR3, the full variable domain is GAGVSQSPSNKVTEKGKDVELRCDPISGHTALYWYRQSLGQGLEFLIYFQGNSAPDKSGLPSDRFSAERTGGSVSTLTIQRTQQEDSAVYLCASSLGGVANTGELFFGEGSRLTVL.

This chain connects TRBV4-1 to TRBJ1-2, with D uncertain. The V gene's germline CDR1 is MGHRA and CDR2 YSYEKL. Trimming pared 0 bases from V and 4 bases from J, leaving 15 bases between. The CDR3 is made up of 16 amino acids. The CDR3 sequence is CASSQDVGFSAYGYTF. For the CDR3, the DNA is TGCGCCAGCAGCCAAGATGTCGGGTTTAGTGCCTATGGCTACACCTTC.

The sample holds many counts of this clonotype. This sequence joins TRBV28 and TRBJ1-1; no reliable D call. The CDR3 has 12 amino acids. Germline CDR1 is MDHEN and CDR2 is SYDVKM. The germline V and J ends were trimmed by 2 bases and 9 bases, with 10 bases remaining between them. In nucleotides, the CDR3 is TGTGCCAGCAGTTTAAACGGGAAGAAAGCTTTCTTT. Translated, it gives CASSLNGKKAFF.

The V gene is TRBV4-1, the J gene TRBJ1-2, with 8 bases matching TRBD1. CDR1 and CDR2 from the germline V gene are MGHRA and YSYEKL. The CDR3 has 16 amino acids. V was pared by 2 bases and J by 3 bases, with 8 bases of the junction left unmatched. CDR3 nucleotides: TGCGCCAGCAGCCAACCCAAACGGGGACAGGACTATGGCTACACCTTC. It specifies CASSQPKRGQDYGYTF.

This clonotype was found many times. This rearrangement joins TRBV9 to TRBJ2-1; D remains unclear. This CDR3 contains 15 residues. CDR1 is SGDLS, CDR2 YYNGEE, per germline. V lost 0 bases and J 1 base, leaving 8 bases between the germline ends. This CDR3 reads CASSVDHRSYNEQFF. CDR3 sequence (DNA): TGTGCCAGCAGCGTAGATCATCGGTCCTACAATGAGCAGTTCTTC.

J is TRBJ2-2 and V is TRBV20-1; 9 bases map to TRBD2. In germline, CDR1 is DFQATT, CDR2 SNEGSKA (reference sequence). V gave up 6 bases and J gave up 6 bases; unmatched junction bases: 14. CDR3 length: 16 residues. CDR3 DNA: TGCAGTGCCCCTCAGCCTAGCGGGGTCTACTCCGGGGAGCTGTTTTTT. Its protein is CSAPQPSGVYSGELFF.

The sample holds many counts of this clonotype. This sequence joins TRBV2 and TRBJ2-7; D is perhaps TRBD1 (5 bases). CDR1 is SNHLY, CDR2 FYNNEI, per germline. The length of the CDR3 is 15 residues. The V end was cut by 2 bases, the J end by 0 bases, with 11 bases between. The CDR3 loop reads CASSELAGISYEQYF. The CDR3 DNA reads as TGTGCCAGCAGTGAACTGGCAGGGATCTCCTACGAGCAGTACTTC.

This clonotype showed up just a few times. The rearrangement links TRBV7-3 to TRBJ2-1; D is unresolved. The CDR3 runs to 17 residues. CDR1 SGHTA and CDR2 FQGTGA come from the germline V gene. The V end was cut by 1 base, the J end by 3 bases, with 16 bases between. CDR3 loop: CASSLNHGGRVYNEQFF. The CDR3 DNA follows: TGTGCCAGCAGCTTAAATCACGGCGGAAGGGTCTACAATGAGCAGTTCTTC.

The chain employs TRBV19 and TRBJ1-6; no reliable D call. The CDR3 length is 14 residues. With 5 bases removed from V and 8 bases from J, the gap between germline ends came to 13 bases. Germline CDR1 is LNHDA and CDR2 is SQIVND (reference sequence). The CDR3 loop is CASSPIVGDSPLHF. The CDR3 DNA sequence: TGTGCCAGTAGTCCGATCGTCGGGGATTCACCCCTCCACTTT.

This sequence joins TRBV11-3 and TRBJ2-7; tentative D call: TRBD1 (5 bases). The germline CDR1 and CDR2 sequences are SGHNT and YENEEA. Trimming pared 7 bases from V and 0 bases from J, leaving 22 bases between. This CDR3 comprises 17 residues. CDR3 nucleotides: TGTGCCAGCATCTGCGGACACCGCAAGACATGCTCCTACGAGCAGTACTTC. It specifies CASICGHRKTCSYEQYF.

This chain connects TRBV7-4 to TRBJ2-1; D remains ambiguous. V was cut by 4 bases and J by 8 bases, with 15 bases left in between. CDR3 length equals 14 residues. Germline assignment: CDR1 SGHVT and CDR2 SQSDAQ. CDR3 amino acids: CASSYIGPVDEQFF. In DNA form, the CDR3 reads TGTGCCAGCAGCTACATCGGACCGGTTGATGAGCAGTTCTTC.

This clonotype was observed many times. The chain is built from TRBV5-6 and TRBJ2-1; D is perhaps TRBD1 (6 bases). CDR1 is SGHDT and CDR2 is YYEEEE in the germline V gene. The V and J ends lost 3 bases and 7 bases respectively, with 17 bases between them. This CDR3 contains 15 residues. The CDR3 here is CASSSNRDTVNEQFF. Written as DNA, the CDR3 is TGTGCCAGCAGCTCAAACCGGGACACGGTAAATGAGCAGTTCTTC.

The rearrangement uses TRBV5-6 and TRBJ2-4; weak D call: TRBD1 (5 bases). The ends were cut back, 2 bases at V and 0 bases at J, with 12 bases in the middle. The CDR3 extends over 16 amino acids. Germline V CDR1 and CDR2: SGHDT, YYEEEE. In DNA form, the CDR3 reads TGTGCCAGCAGCTTCTCCGACAGACTAGCCAAAAACATTCAGTACTTC. Its translation: CASSFSDRLAKNIQYF.

This clonotype was recorded many times. This chain joins TRBV9 and TRBJ1-6; D uncertain. V gave up 4 bases and J gave up 0 bases, with 14 bases separating them. CDR1 is SGDLS and CDR2 is YYNGEE in the germline V gene. The CDR3 runs to 17 residues. CDR3 nucleotides: TGTGCCAGCAGCCCTCTCTTGGAAAGCTCCTATAATTCACCCCTCCACTTT. This gives the protein CASSPLLESSYNSPLHF.

This clonotype has a handful of counts. The chain employs TRBV28 and TRBJ2-1, with 9 bases aligning to TRBD2. Germline V gene data show CDR1 as MDHEN and CDR2 as SYDVKM. Trimming took 7 bases from V and 4 from J; bases not matched to a gene: 11. The CDR3 runs to 16 residues. CDR3: CASKLAGGPGYNEQFF. Here the CDR3 DNA reads TGTGCCAGCAAACTGGCGGGGGGGCCGGGGTACAATGAGCAGTTCTTC. The entire variable domain, with the rest obtained from reference TRBV28 and TRBJ2-1, is as follows: DVKVTQSSRYLVKRTGEKVFLECVQDMDHENMFWYRQDPGLGLRLIYFSYDVKMKEKGDIPEGYSVSREKKERFSLILESASTNQTSMYLCASKLAGGPGYNEQFFGPGTRLTVL.

About this clonotype itself: The DNA is left out, because the CDR3 cannot be placed on it with certainty; the CDR3 is given as TCRdb lists it. J is TRBJ2-5 and V is TRBV12-3 or TRBV12-4. From its first to its last residue, the CDR3 has 11 amino acids. The CDR3 region is CASSFLETQYF.